This TCR beta chain was captured by sequencing in a study of cytomegalovirus exposure and HLA in healthy donors (dated 2017 in TCRdb). About the investigation overall: According to a later analysis, the roughly 120 validation repertoires were produced on the same platform as the 680 or so repertoires of the first cohort. The study combined high-throughput TCR immunosequencing, statistical association of individual TCRs with disease status, and machine learning to predict cytomegalovirus infection status. The study aimed to test whether signatures of past pathogen exposure could be identified by cataloging public T cell receptors. Along with the roughly 610-subject first cohort, a separate validation cohort of around 110 different subjects was used. On the study overall, not on this receptor specifically: The classifier was reported to diagnose cytomegalovirus status with high specificity and sensitivity in both the original and validation cohorts. The study listed 164 TCR beta chains as associated with cytomegalovirus. Subsequent analysis determined that TCRs grouped into clusters in the first cohort also showed a tendency toward co-occurrence across the 120 or so validation repertoires, and approximately 94% of cluster scores exceeded 0. A few of the identified cytomegalovirus-associated TCR beta chains were confirmed in vitro to be specific for cytomegalovirus antigens. Across donors, most TCR sequences were observed very rarely, whereas some public TCRs were present in many individuals. It was suggested by the authors that the approach could potentially be generalized to other disease states and immunological phenotypes. The validation cohort had no HLA typing available for a later analysis, so co-occurrence within that cohort was assessed over all 120 or so repertoires.

Donors formed part of the validation cohort, which comprised about 130 subjects and was distinct from the first cohort of under 850 subjects. In regard to this clone: Its antigen is not yet known. No per-base quality is available; no much larger clone lies one base away.

After removal of 5 bases from V and 3 bases from J, the junction retains 4 bases not matched to a gene. CDR1 and CDR2 (MNHNS, SASEGT) derive from the germline V gene. Reading from cysteine to phenylalanine, the CDR3 counts 14 amino acids. Only the CDR3 part of the read is kept: 42 bases, read in frame from the first base. The protocol used for the library was the immunoSEQ multiplex PCR assay. The study's own analysis went as follows. A statistical classification framework was built to diagnose cytomegalovirus status from the catalog of TCR beta chain sequences. Sourced from immuneACCESS, this table was stored by TCRdb with only in-frame sequences that have V and J called. A share of the clones is absent; for the studies checked, an unresolved V gene accounts for under half, and the remainder has no known explanation. V, J and clone size were drawn from that table, and D and trimming were deduced from the DNA. The sample has fewer than 200,000 clones on record, 85% of them singletons. Jointly, the top ten make up about a sixth of the sample.

This TCR derives from a man between 18 and 35 years old in good health and CMV-seropositive. The chain employs TRBV6-1 and TRBJ1-3, with 7 central nucleotides matching TRBD1. Sequencing was carried out using PBMCs. The CDR3 protein: CASSKDRDGNTIYF. In nucleotides, the sequence is TGTGCCAGCAGTAAAGACAGGGATGGAAACACCATATATTTT.